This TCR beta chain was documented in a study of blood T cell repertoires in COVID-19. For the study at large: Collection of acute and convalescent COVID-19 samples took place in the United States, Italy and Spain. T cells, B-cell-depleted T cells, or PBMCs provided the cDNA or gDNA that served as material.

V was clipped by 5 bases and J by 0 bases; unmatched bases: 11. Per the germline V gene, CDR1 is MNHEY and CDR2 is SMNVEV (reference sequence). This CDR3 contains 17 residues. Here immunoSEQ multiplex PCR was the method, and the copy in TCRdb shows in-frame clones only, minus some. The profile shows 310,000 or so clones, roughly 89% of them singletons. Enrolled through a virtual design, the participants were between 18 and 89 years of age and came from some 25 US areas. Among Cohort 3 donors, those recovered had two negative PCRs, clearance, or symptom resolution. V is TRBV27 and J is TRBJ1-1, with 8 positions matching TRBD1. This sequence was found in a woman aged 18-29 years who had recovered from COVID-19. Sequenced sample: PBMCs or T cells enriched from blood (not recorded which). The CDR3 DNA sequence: TGTGCCAGCAGTGTTGGGACAGGCCGACGTCTGAACACTGAAGCTTTCTTT. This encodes CASSVGTGRRLNTEAFF.